One and the same sample provided the 17 T cell receptor beta chains below, sequenced in a study of cytomegalovirus exposure and HLA in healthy donors. The PCR was carried out with 60 Vbeta primers and 13 Jbeta primers. Sequencing used immunoSEQ multiplex PCR; TCRdb keeps in-frame clones, though not all of them. The sample carries 100,000 to 150,000 clones, about four fifths recorded once. What was sequenced was PBMCs. The receptors here all came from a middle-aged woman in good health and CMV-seropositive.

This clone has more than one count but fewer than ten. The genes are TRBV5-4 and TRBJ2-1; D gene ambiguous. This CDR3 spans 15 amino acids. V was shortened by 0 bases and J by 3 bases, with 10 bases between the two germline ends. Germline V gene sequence: CDR1 SGHNT, CDR2 YYREEE (reference sequence). CDR3 amino acids: CASSLDFGGYNEQFF. The CDR3 nucleotides are TGTGCCAGCAGCTTGGACTTTGGTGGCTACAATGAGCAGTTCTTC.

CDR3 region: CASSPQITGQRAHEQFF. For the CDR3, the DNA is TGTGCCAGCAGCCCCCAAATCACAGGGCAGAGGGCGCATGAGCAGTTCTTC. This chain links TRBV7-6 with TRBJ2-1, with D perhaps matching TRBD1 (6 bases). Per the germline V gene, CDR1 is SGHVS and CDR2 is FNYEAQ. Trimming removed 5 bases from V and 8 bases from J, with 25 bases in between. There are 17 residues in the CDR3.

The V gene is TRBV2, the J gene TRBJ1-5, with D hard to call. CDR1 is SNHLY, CDR2 FYNNEI, per germline. The CDR3 is made up of 14 amino acids. Deletions cut 11 bases from V and 0 bases from J, with 14 bases between. The CDR3 nucleotides read TGTGCCGGAAGTTCGGACTCTAGCAATCAGCCCCAGCATTTT. It specifies CAGSSDSSNQPQHF.

This clone came up a few times. The chain employs TRBV27 and TRBJ2-7; possibly TRBD2 for D (5 bases). Per germline, CDR1 MNHEY and CDR2 SMNVEV (reference sequence). CDR3 length: 14 residues. The germline V and J ends were trimmed by 3 bases and 3 bases, with 12 bases remaining between them. The CDR3 nucleotides read TGTGCCAGCAGTTTTTTCGGGGATAGCTACGAGCAGTACTTC. Encoded protein: CASSFFGDSYEQYF.

The rearrangement joins TRBV2 to TRBJ1-1, with D possibly TRBD1 on 5 matching bases. The CDR3 consists of 13 residues. V lost 6 bases and J lost 1, with 9 bases in between. The germline V gene has CDR1 SNHLY and CDR2 FYNNEI. In DNA form, the CDR3 reads TGTGCCAGCAGCGCGGACACGAACACTGAAGCTTTCTTT. It encodes CASSADTNTEAFF.

The gene calls are TRBV6-1 and TRBJ1-5, with 7 bases matching TRBD1. This CDR3 has 15 residues. Germline assignment: CDR1 MNHNS and CDR2 SASEGT. V was pared by 6 bases and J by 0 bases, with 5 bases of the junction left unmatched. Written as DNA, the CDR3 is TGTGCCAGCAGAGGGACAGTGGCTAGCAATCAGCCCCAGCATTTT. This gives the protein CASRGTVASNQPQHF.

This chain uses TRBV5-6 with TRBJ1-4, with 7 bases lining up with TRBD1. Germline trimming cut 0 bases from V and 11 bases from J; bases unmatched to any gene: 13. The CDR3 covers 16 residues. Germline V lookup: CDR1 SGHDT, CDR2 YYEEEE. The CDR3 is CASSLDRDRGRNKLFF. In nucleotides, the CDR3 is TGTGCCAGCAGCTTGGACAGGGACAGAGGACGAAACAAACTGTTTTTT. Together with reference TRBV5-6 and TRBJ1-4, the CDR3 gives the full variable domain: DAGVTQSPTHLIKTRGQQVTLRCSPKSGHDTVSWYQQALGQGPQFIFQYYEEEERQRGNFPDRFSGHQFPNYSSELNVNALLLGDSALYLCASSLDRDRGRNKLFFGSGTQLSVL.

The chain carries TRBV6-1 and TRBJ1-2; 10 bases fit TRBD1. V shed 6 bases, J shed 5 bases, and the junction held 9 bases outside the gene matches. The germline V gene encodes CDR1 MNHNS and CDR2 SASEGT. The CDR3 runs 15 residues. CDR3 nucleotide sequence: TGTGCCAGCAGACCCATTCGGGGACAGGGGTATGGCTACACCTTC. Encoded protein: CASRPIRGQGYGYTF.

This rearrangement joins TRBV6-1 to TRBJ1-5; TRBD1 might be the D (5 bases). Germline V gene sequence: CDR1 MNHNS, CDR2 SASEGT. V was cut by 8 bases and J by 0 bases, with 14 bases left in between. The CDR3 is 15 amino acids. CDR3 sequence reads: CASRPRGGSNQPQHF. In DNA, the CDR3 is TGTGCCAGCCGGCCAAGGGGAGGTAGCAATCAGCCCCAGCATTTT.

The rearrangement joins TRBV5-4 to TRBJ1-1; tentatively, D is TRBD1 (5 bases). CDR1 and CDR2 (germline): SGHNT, YYREEE (reference sequence). The CDR3 length is 15 residues. Trimming left V 0 bases short and J 8 bases short, with 17 bases between. The CDR3 protein is CASSLDGDGGGEAFF. In nucleotides, the CDR3 is TGTGCCAGCAGCTTGGACGGGGACGGTGGGGGGGAAGCTTTCTTT.

The genes are TRBV7-3 and TRBJ2-7, with 10 bases identical to TRBD2. CDR3 size: 17 residues. After removal of 2 bases from V and 6 bases from J, the junction contained 13 bases not matched to a gene. Germline CDR1 and CDR2: SGHTA and FQGTGA. CDR3 loop: CASSLSGPGLAYREQYF. The CDR3 DNA follows: TGTGCCAGCAGCTTATCAGGGCCGGGACTAGCGTACCGCGAGCAGTACTTC.

The chain joins TRBV30 to TRBJ1-1; D is uncertain. Trimming took off 2 bases at V and 7 bases at J, with 8 bases between the two ends. The CDR3 loop spans 11 amino acids. CDR1 GTSNPN and CDR2 SVGIG come from the germline V gene (reference sequence). For the CDR3, the DNA is TGTGCCTGGAGTCGAGGGTGTGAAGCTTTCTTT. This codes for CAWSRGCEAFF. The whole variable domain, filled in from reference TRBV30 and TRBJ1-1, reads SQTIHQWPATLVQPVGSPLSLECTVEGTSNPNLYWYRQAAGRGLQLLFYSVGIGQISSEVPQNLSASRPQDRQFILSSKKLLLSDSGFYLCAWSRGCEAFFGQGTRLTVV.

The rearrangement uses TRBV2 and TRBJ2-1, with 7 bases fitting TRBD2. The V gene's germline CDR1 is SNHLY and CDR2 FYNNEI. The CDR3 length is 12 residues. The V and J ends lost 6 bases and 8 bases, in that order; junction bases with no gene match: 4. DNA of the CDR3: TGTGCCAGCAGGGCTAGCGGAGATGAGCAGTTCTTC. Protein: CASRASGDEQFF.

The table lists this clone with a count of one. The chain joins TRBV9 to TRBJ2-7, with D maybe TRBD1 (6 bases). This CDR3 spans 17 amino acids. Germline V gene sequence: CDR1 SGDLS, CDR2 YYNGEE. V was trimmed by 2 bases and J by 2 bases, leaving 20 bases between them. The CDR3 bases are TGTGCCAGCAGCGTCAGTAGGGACACTCCTGGGGCCTACGAGCAGTACTTC. Translation gives CASSVSRDTPGAYEQYF.

This chain joins TRBV28 and TRBJ1-2; 9 bases are a match to TRBD1. CDR1 is MDHEN and CDR2 is SYDVKM in the germline V gene. J gave up 8 bases and V 7 bases, and 17 bases lay outside the gene matches. The CDR3 has 16 residues. This CDR3 is CASILGGQGARGGYTF. The CDR3 DNA reads TGTGCCAGCATCTTGGGGGGACAGGGCGCACGGGGGGGCTACACCTTC.

Only one count was recorded for this clone. The V call is TRBV4-1, the J call TRBJ2-1, with 8 bases identical to TRBD2. There are 15 residues in the CDR3. Germline V gene data show CDR1 as MGHRA and CDR2 as YSYEKL. V lost 3 bases to trimming and J lost 3 bases; unmatched junction nucleotides: 4. The CDR3, as DNA: TGCGCCAGCAGCCACCCCGGGACTAGCTACAATGAGCAGTTCTTC. Translated, it gives CASSHPGTSYNEQFF.

The chain recombines TRBV5-6 with TRBJ1-1; possible D gene TRBD1, 6 bases. CDR1 is SGHDT and CDR2 is YYEEEE in the germline V gene. Trimming removed 4 bases from V and 6 bases from J, with 19 bases in between. The CDR3 extends over 15 amino acids. The CDR3 region has the DNA TGTGCCAGCAGCATTTACAGGGATCGGTTTGCTGAAGCTTTCTTT. Translated: CASSIYRDRFAEAFF.